The rows below give T cell receptor beta chains drawn from one sample of a study of regulatory T cells in long-lasting Graves disease. MiXCR, applied by TCRdb to the multiplex PCR reads, yields one record per CDR3 protein. The sample comprises about 540,000 distinct CDR3 sequences, approximately 13% of which are singletons, and approximately 9.3% rests with the top ten. These data were also reused for a study on T cells in Graves' hyperthyroidism and ophthalmopathy.

The sequencing used peripheral blood mononuclear cells (PBMCs), collected at new diagnosis, from a patient treated with antithyroid drugs. The receptor source for this set is a man between 25 and 39 years old with Graves disease. Both conserved end residues are part of each CDR3. Each record gives: D gene, clone size, V gene, J gene, CDR3 length, CDR3 protein, CDR3 DNA. D genes are given only for firm matches. Expanded clones are given a class, and other clones once, few, many or no size at all.

d_call: -
clone_size: few
v_call: TRBV24-1
j_call: TRBJ1-2
cdr3_length: 14
cdr3_aa: CATSEGGGNYGYTF
cdr3_nt: TGTGCCACCAGTGAGGGAGGGGGTAACTATGGCTACACCTTC

d_call: -
clone_size: many
v_call: TRBV12-3/TRBV12-4
j_call: TRBJ2-3
cdr3_length: 14
cdr3_aa: CASSLRDKGFTQYF
cdr3_nt: TGTGCCAGCAGTTTACGGGACAAGGGCTTTACGCAGTATTTT

d_call: TRBD2
clone_size: few
v_call: TRBV29-1
j_call: TRBJ2-3
cdr3_length: 15
cdr3_aa: CSVALAAITTDTQYF
cdr3_nt: TGCAGCGTTGCACTAGCGGCAATTACGACAGATACGCAGTATTTT

d_call: TRBD2
clone_size: many
v_call: TRBV5-1
j_call: TRBJ2-7
cdr3_length: 16
cdr3_aa: CASSAGTSGTAYEQYF
cdr3_nt: TGCGCCAGCAGCGCCGGGACTAGCGGAACCGCCTACGAGCAGTACTTC

d_call: TRBD1
clone_size: many
v_call: TRBV20-1
j_call: TRBJ2-5
cdr3_length: 14
cdr3_aa: CSAGTDRVPETQYF
cdr3_nt: TGCAGTGCTGGAACGGACAGGGTTCCAGAGACCCAGTACTTC

d_call: TRBD2
clone_size: many
v_call: TRBV5-1
j_call: TRBJ2-3
cdr3_length: 18
cdr3_aa: CASSSHPDRGSFSDTQYF
cdr3_nt: TGCGCCAGCTCCTCCCATCCGGATCGCGGGAGTTTCTCAGATACGCAGTATTTT

d_call: -
clone_size: -
v_call: TRBV5-4
j_call: TRBJ1-2
cdr3_length: 15
cdr3_aa: CASRPSGGTNYGYTF
cdr3_nt: TGTGCCAGCAGGCCAAGTGGGGGAACGAACTATGGCTACACCTTC

d_call: -
clone_size: few
v_call: TRBV9
j_call: TRBJ2-2
cdr3_length: 14
cdr3_aa: CASSVLVNTGELFF
cdr3_nt: TGTGCCAGCAGCGTCCTAGTAAACACCGGGGAGCTGTTTTTT

d_call: -
clone_size: few
v_call: TRBV3-1
j_call: TRBJ2-1
cdr3_length: 15
cdr3_aa: CASSQTTVVWDEQFF
cdr3_nt: TGTGCCAGCAGCCAAACGACAGTAGTCTGGGATGAGCAGTTCTTC

d_call: -
clone_size: -
v_call: TRBV9
j_call: TRBJ1-5
cdr3_length: 16
cdr3_aa: CASSVARPNSNQPQHF
cdr3_nt: TGTGCCAGCAGCGTAGCTAGACCGAATAGCAATCAGCCCCAGCATTTT

d_call: TRBD1
clone_size: many
v_call: TRBV27
j_call: TRBJ1-5
cdr3_length: 15
cdr3_aa: CASRVGRGRHQPQHF
cdr3_nt: TGTGCCAGCAGGGTGGGTAGGGGGCGTCATCAGCCCCAGCATTTT

d_call: -
clone_size: few
v_call: TRBV20-1
j_call: TRBJ2-7
cdr3_length: 13
cdr3_aa: CSARPAASYEQYF
cdr3_nt: TGCAGTGCTAGACCAGCAGCATCCTACGAGCAGTACTTC

d_call: -
clone_size: -
v_call: TRBV20-1
j_call: TRBJ2-7
cdr3_length: 16
cdr3_aa: CSARDLNGSGIYEQYF
cdr3_nt: TGCAGTGCTAGAGATTTAAACGGGTCGGGAATATACGAGCAGTACTTC

d_call: -
clone_size: -
v_call: TRBV18
j_call: TRBJ2-1
cdr3_length: 16
cdr3_aa: CASTFVRGGSYNEQFF
cdr3_nt: TGTGCCAGCACCTTTGTGCGGGGTGGCTCCTACAATGAGCAGTTCTTC

d_call: TRBD2
clone_size: -
v_call: TRBV19
j_call: TRBJ2-1
cdr3_length: 16
cdr3_aa: CASSMRASGTYNEQFF
cdr3_nt: TGTGCCAGTAGTATGAGGGCTAGCGGGACCTACAATGAGCAGTTCTTC

d_call: -
clone_size: -
v_call: TRBV29-1
j_call: TRBJ2-7
cdr3_length: 12
cdr3_aa: CSVIQGSYEQYF
cdr3_nt: TGCAGCGTGATACAGGGCTCCTACGAGCAGTACTTC

d_call: -
clone_size: many
v_call: TRBV30
j_call: TRBJ1-5
cdr3_length: 14
cdr3_aa: CAWSLGAVNQPQHF
cdr3_nt: TGTGCCTGGAGTCTCGGGGCAGTCAATCAGCCCCAGCATTTT

d_call: -
clone_size: -
v_call: TRBV25-1
j_call: TRBJ1-5
cdr3_length: 16
cdr3_aa: CASSESRTGTNQPQHF
cdr3_nt: TGTGCCAGCAGTGAATCCCGAACTGGCACCAATCAGCCCCAGCATTTT

d_call: TRBD2
clone_size: many
v_call: TRBV30
j_call: TRBJ2-1
cdr3_length: 16
cdr3_aa: CAWSRPGLAVYNEQFF
cdr3_nt: TGTGCCTGGAGTAGGCCGGGACTAGCGGTATACAATGAGCAGTTCTTC

d_call: -
clone_size: -
v_call: TRBV6-2/TRBV6-3
j_call: TRBJ2-1
cdr3_length: 12
cdr3_aa: CASSYGVNEQFF
cdr3_nt: TGTGCCAGCAGTTACGGGGTAAATGAGCAGTTCTTC

d_call: -
clone_size: few
v_call: TRBV4-1
j_call: TRBJ1-4
cdr3_length: 16
cdr3_aa: CASSQGKWGQNEKLFF
cdr3_nt: TGCGCCAGCAGCCAAGGAAAGTGGGGTCAAAATGAAAAACTGTTTTTT

d_call: -
clone_size: many
v_call: TRBV18
j_call: TRBJ1-1
cdr3_length: 13
cdr3_aa: CASSPNLNTEAFF
cdr3_nt: TGTGCCAGCTCACCGAACCTGAACACTGAAGCTTTCTTC

d_call: TRBD2
clone_size: many
v_call: TRBV19
j_call: TRBJ2-7
cdr3_length: 16
cdr3_aa: CASSIDTTGGYYEQYF
cdr3_nt: TGTGCCAGTAGTATAGATACGACGGGGGGTTACTACGAGCAGTACTTC

d_call: -
clone_size: few
v_call: TRBV19
j_call: TRBJ2-6
cdr3_length: 14
cdr3_aa: CATKDNLGANVLTF
cdr3_nt: TGTGCCACCAAGGATAATCTGGGGGCCAACGTCCTGACTTTC

d_call: -
clone_size: few
v_call: TRBV3-1
j_call: TRBJ1-2
cdr3_length: 15
cdr3_aa: CASSQGRAGGYGYTF
cdr3_nt: TGTGCCAGCAGCCAAGGTAGGGCCGGGGGGTATGGCTACACCTTC

d_call: -
clone_size: -
v_call: TRBV6-5
j_call: TRBJ2-2
cdr3_length: 14
cdr3_aa: CASSYRADTGELFF
cdr3_nt: TGTGCCAGCAGTTATCGGGCGGACACCGGGGAGCTGTTTTTT

d_call: -
clone_size: many
v_call: TRBV12-3/TRBV12-4
j_call: TRBJ2-2
cdr3_length: 13
cdr3_aa: CASSLLHTGELFF
cdr3_nt: TGTGCCAGCAGCCTCCTTCACACCGGGGAGCTGTTTTTT